What follows describes a single TCR beta chain. No antigen is known for it. Base quality data are lacking; no much larger clone is found one base away. This sample is part of a study of blood T cell repertoires in COVID-19 (dated by TCRdb to the early 2020s). Background on the whole study: Collaborator samples came from the United States, Italy and Spain and covered acute and convalescent phases of COVID-19. A de-identified subject ID, COVID-19 status, age in years and sex were almost always included in the sample metadata. Where available, HLA class I and class II types were taken from metadata supplied by the sample provider and were not determined by assay-based typing. The material from the prospective study consisted of cDNA or gDNA derived from T cells, B-cell-depleted T cells, or PBMCs. The samples were drawn from two sources: the first 160 participants of the ongoing ImmuneRACE study, and 950 to 1,500 subjects contributed by 6 global collaborators. The repertoires were released in a freely available public database intended as a resource for research on the immune response to SARS-CoV-2. Deeply sampled blood TCRbeta repertoires from subjects exposed to, actively infected with, or recovered from COVID-19 were included in the dataset.

Summary of the overall study and its limitations: The amount of clinical and demographic metadata varied by source and participant and was provided uncurated.

One collaborating source in Seattle enrolled patients during active infection and followed them longitudinally through the course of disease. Whole blood was collected in K2EDTA tubes by collaborating institutions according to the institutions' own protocols. For TCRbeta analysis, collaborator samples were shipped as frozen whole blood, as isolated PBMCs, or as DNA extracted from either sample type. V loses 6 bases, J loses 4 bases, and the germline ends lie 12 bases apart. The CDR3 measures 13 amino acids from cysteine to phenylalanine. The CDR3 DNA has 39 bases and is translated from base 1. According to the germline V gene, CDR1 reads KGHSH and CDR2 reads LQKENI. TCRbeta CDR3 regions were amplified from genomic DNA using the immunoSEQ Assay, a bias-controlled multiplex PCR. In the source study's methods: The number of nucleated cells in each sample was estimated from the amplification of reference gene primers within the assay. Sequence reads were collapsed and filtered to measure the absolute abundance of every unique TCRbeta CDR3 rearrangement. For each sample, productive Simpson clonality was calculated as the square root of Simpson's diversity index over productive rearrangements. The clones in this table, taken by TCRdb from immuneACCESS, are in-frame only. Not every clone is retained; where verified, under half of the shortfall comes from an unresolved V gene, and the cause of the rest is unknown. From that table come the V and J calls and clone size; the DNA was used to work out D and trimming. The sample data list around 150,000 clones, and roughly 84% of these were observed just once. The top ten clonotypes cover around 9.5% of the sample.

The TCR comes from a young man with COVID-19, enrolled during active disease. The sample taken for sequencing was peripheral blood. Recombination connected TRBV18 to TRBJ1-2; TRBD1 is a weak D gene call, 6 bases matching. The CDR3 reads as follows: CASSPDRSYGYTF. The bases read TGTGCCAGCTCGCCGGACAGATCCTATGGCTACACCTTC.